Listed below are T cell receptor beta chains from one sample, sequenced in a study of blood T cell repertoires in COVID-19. Clones were sequenced by immunoSEQ multiplex PCR, and TCRdb holds only the in-frame ones, with some missing. The sample holds 150,000 or so clones, about 77% seen once. Sequencing used peripheral blood. Receptors originate from a woman between 50 and 59 years old with active or convalescent COVID-19. The CDR3 runs from the conserved cysteine through the conserved F or W. The D gene is left open where the match is weak. Clone sizes are given selectively: once, few, many, or a class where the clone is expanded.

abundance: .; v_gene: TRBV6-5; d_gene: TRBD1; j_gene: TRBJ2-7; CDR3nt: TGTGCCAGCAGTTACTCCCGACAGGGTGGCCACGAGCAGTACTTC; CDR3aa: CASSYSRQGGHEQYF
abundance: .; v_gene: TRBV6-5; d_gene: TRBD1; j_gene: TRBJ2-7; CDR3nt: TGTGCCAGCAGTACGGGGACAGGTACCTACGAGCAGTACTTC; CDR3aa: CASSTGTGTYEQYF
abundance: few; v_gene: TRBV6-2/TRBV6-3; d_gene: TRBD1; j_gene: TRBJ1-2; CDR3nt: TGTGCCAGCAGTTACTCGGCCACAGGGGCGCCTGGCTACACCTTC; CDR3aa: CASSYSATGAPGYTF
abundance: .; v_gene: TRBV7-2; d_gene: .; j_gene: TRBJ2-3; CDR3nt: TGTGCCAGCAGCCCGGACTCGAGGGCCCGGGATACGCAGTATTTT; CDR3aa: CASSPDSRARDTQYF
abundance: few; v_gene: TRBV28; d_gene: TRBD1; j_gene: TRBJ1-2; CDR3nt: TGTGCCAGCAGCCACTCGGACAGGGATGATTCTGGCTACACCTTC; CDR3aa: CASSHSDRDDSGYTF
abundance: .; v_gene: TRBV30; d_gene: TRBD1; j_gene: TRBJ2-7; CDR3nt: TGTGCCTGCGGGACAGGAGACAGTTTCGGCTCCTACGAGCAGTACTTC; CDR3aa: CACGTGDSFGSYEQYF
abundance: .; v_gene: TRBV28; d_gene: TRBD1; j_gene: TRBJ1-3; CDR3nt: TGTGCCAGCGGGGGACAGGGGATAGCTGGAAACACCATATATTTT; CDR3aa: CASGGQGIAGNTIYF
abundance: .; v_gene: TRBV4-3; d_gene: TRBD2; j_gene: TRBJ2-3; CDR3nt: TGCGCCAGCAGCCAAGGCCCCCTCGCGGGAGTTGGTACAGATACGCAGTATTTT; CDR3aa: CASSQGPLAGVGTDTQYF
abundance: .; v_gene: TRBV10-3; d_gene: TRBD2; j_gene: TRBJ2-3; CDR3nt: TGTGCCATCAGTGAGTCTAGCGGGAATACAGATACGCAGTATTTT; CDR3aa: CAISESSGNTDTQYF
abundance: many; v_gene: TRBV18; d_gene: .; j_gene: TRBJ2-5; CDR3nt: TGTGCCAGCTACGGGCGGGGCAGCGAGACCCAGTACTTC; CDR3aa: CASYGRGSETQYF
abundance: few; v_gene: TRBV4-2; d_gene: .; j_gene: TRBJ2-3; CDR3nt: TGTGCCAGCAGCCAGGATGTGGCCCGTACGACCGGGACGCAGTATTTT; CDR3aa: CASSQDVARTTGTQYF
abundance: .; v_gene: TRBV30; d_gene: TRBD1; j_gene: TRBJ1-2; CDR3nt: TGTGCCTGGAATACACTCGTAGGGGGCTCCTATGGCTACACCTTC; CDR3aa: CAWNTLVGGSYGYTF
abundance: .; v_gene: TRBV6-5; d_gene: TRBD2; j_gene: TRBJ2-3; CDR3nt: TGTGCCAGCAGTTTTAGCGGGAGCTGGACAGATACGCAGTATTTT; CDR3aa: CASSFSGSWTDTQYF
abundance: .; v_gene: TRBV28; d_gene: .; j_gene: TRBJ2-7; CDR3nt: TGTGCCAGCAGAGTACAGGGAACCTACGAGCAGTACTTC; CDR3aa: CASRVQGTYEQYF
abundance: .; v_gene: TRBV19; d_gene: TRBD1; j_gene: TRBJ2-4; CDR3nt: TGTGCCAGTAGTATGATCCGGGACAGGGGGAACATTCAGTACTTC; CDR3aa: CASSMIRDRGNIQYF
abundance: few; v_gene: TRBV29-1; d_gene: TRBD1; j_gene: TRBJ2-7; CDR3nt: TGCAGCGGTGGGGACAGTCTCTACGAGCAGTACTTC; CDR3aa: CSGGDSLYEQYF
abundance: .; v_gene: TRBV6-5; d_gene: TRBD1; j_gene: TRBJ1-6; CDR3nt: TGTGCCAGCAGTCGACAGGGGAATAATTCACCCCTCCACTTT; CDR3aa: CASSRQGNNSPLHF
abundance: .; v_gene: TRBV3-1/TRBV3-2; d_gene: .; j_gene: TRBJ1-2; CDR3nt: TGTGCCAGCAGCTTACAGGGAAGCTATGGCTACACCTTC; CDR3aa: CASSLQGSYGYTF
abundance: .; v_gene: TRBV5-5; d_gene: TRBD1; j_gene: TRBJ1-5; CDR3nt: TGTGCCAGCAGCCCGACGACAGGGATAGTTGGGCAGCCCCAGCATTTT; CDR3aa: CASSPTTGIVGQPQHF
abundance: .; v_gene: TRBV7-9; d_gene: TRBD2; j_gene: TRBJ2-5; CDR3nt: TGTGCCAGCACCTTAAGGCGGGGGGTGGAAGAGACCCAGTACTTC; CDR3aa: CASTLRRGVEETQYF
abundance: .; v_gene: TRBV3-1/TRBV3-2; d_gene: .; j_gene: TRBJ1-1; CDR3nt: TGTGCCAGCAGCCAAGAGGGAGGGGGAGGTGAAGCTTTCTTT; CDR3aa: CASSQEGGGGEAFF
abundance: .; v_gene: TRBV7-2; d_gene: TRBD2; j_gene: TRBJ2-1; CDR3nt: TGTGCCAGCAGCTTTCTAGCGGGAGACTTCTACAATGAGCAGTTCTTC; CDR3aa: CASSFLAGDFYNEQFF
abundance: .; v_gene: TRBV6-6; d_gene: .; j_gene: TRBJ2-7; CDR3nt: TGTGCCAGCAGCCAAACCGGGGGTGTCTACGAGCAGTACTTC; CDR3aa: CASSQTGGVYEQYF
abundance: .; v_gene: TRBV6-5; d_gene: .; j_gene: TRBJ1-1; CDR3nt: TGTGCCAGCAGGGTTCACAGGGCGATGAACACTGAAGCTTTCTTT; CDR3aa: CASRVHRAMNTEAFF
abundance: .; v_gene: TRBV6-2/TRBV6-3; d_gene: TRBD1; j_gene: TRBJ1-6; CDR3nt: TGTGCCAGCAGCAGAGCGAGACAGGGCCACGGGATTCCCCTCCACTTT; CDR3aa: CASSRARQGHGIPLHF
abundance: .; v_gene: TRBV24-1; d_gene: TRBD1; j_gene: TRBJ2-3; CDR3nt: TGTGCCACCAGTGATGGGGCCAGGGGGCTAAGCACAGATACGCAGTATTTT; CDR3aa: CATSDGARGLSTDTQYF
abundance: .; v_gene: TRBV5-1; d_gene: TRBD1; j_gene: TRBJ1-4; CDR3nt: TGCGCCAGCAGCTACCGGGACAGGAATGAAAAACTGTTTTTT; CDR3aa: CASSYRDRNEKLFF
abundance: .; v_gene: TRBV5-1; d_gene: TRBD1; j_gene: TRBJ1-1; CDR3nt: TGCGCCAGCACCCCCCGGACAGGGGGGTTGAACACTGAAGCTTTCTTT; CDR3aa: CASTPRTGGLNTEAFF
abundance: .; v_gene: TRBV11-2; d_gene: .; j_gene: TRBJ1-2; CDR3nt: TGTGCCAGCAGCCTACCCAGGACGGACTCCACTGGCTACACCTTC; CDR3aa: CASSLPRTDSTGYTF
abundance: .; v_gene: TRBV4-1; d_gene: .; j_gene: TRBJ2-7; CDR3nt: TGCGCCAGCAGCCAAGAAGATGCTAGTTACTACGAGCAGTACTTC; CDR3aa: CASSQEDASYYEQYF
abundance: .; v_gene: TRBV30; d_gene: TRBD1; j_gene: TRBJ1-1; CDR3nt: TGTGCCTGGAGGGGGACAGGAATGAACACTGAAGCTTTCTTT; CDR3aa: CAWRGTGMNTEAFF
abundance: .; v_gene: TRBV5-1; d_gene: TRBD2; j_gene: TRBJ2-1; CDR3nt: TGCGCCAGCAGCTTGGGGAAGACTAGCAGGCAGAATGAGCAGTTCTTC; CDR3aa: CASSLGKTSRQNEQFF
abundance: .; v_gene: TRBV27; d_gene: TRBD1; j_gene: TRBJ1-1; CDR3nt: TGTGCCAGCAGTCCCCGACAGGGAAACACTGAAGCTTTCTTT; CDR3aa: CASSPRQGNTEAFF
abundance: .; v_gene: TRBV28; d_gene: TRBD1; j_gene: TRBJ1-5; CDR3nt: TGTGCCAGCAGTTTCCCAGGGGGAGGTATTCAGCCCCAGCATTTT; CDR3aa: CASSFPGGGIQPQHF
abundance: .; v_gene: TRBV19; d_gene: .; j_gene: TRBJ2-6; CDR3nt: TGTGCCAGCGGACCAAATAGGGGGGGCGTGTCTGGGGCCAACGTCCTGACTTTC; CDR3aa: CASGPNRGGVSGANVLTF
abundance: .; v_gene: TRBV7-2; d_gene: .; j_gene: TRBJ1-1; CDR3nt: TGTGCCAGCAGCCGCCTAGCAGGCACTGAAGCTTTCTTT; CDR3aa: CASSRLAGTEAFF
abundance: .; v_gene: TRBV19; d_gene: TRBD1; j_gene: TRBJ1-4; CDR3nt: TGTGCCAGTACGATTTCCGGACAGGGGGCGAAGAGAGAAAGAACTAATGAAAAACTGTTTTTT; CDR3aa: CASTISGQGAKRERTNEKLFF
abundance: .; v_gene: TRBV19; d_gene: TRBD1; j_gene: TRBJ2-7; CDR3nt: TGTGCCAGTAGTATAGCCGGCCGGACAGGGGTCCACGAGCAGTACTTC; CDR3aa: CASSIAGRTGVHEQYF
abundance: once; v_gene: TRBV18; d_gene: TRBD2; j_gene: TRBJ2-2; CDR3nt: TGTGCCAGCTCACCTCCTAGCGGGACCGGGGAGCTGTTTTTT; CDR3aa: CASSPPSGTGELFF